Reported below is one TCR beta chain. Time point specified: peripheral blood 6 weeks after treatment start. Anywhere from 1 to 8 samples came from each patient, spanning pretreatment and on-treatment. The CDR3 contains 13 residues. The germline V gene has CDR1 MNHEY and CDR2 SMNVEV (reference sequence). Trimming at V came to 6 bases and at J to 11 bases, leaving 5 bases not matched to a gene. The entry originates in a study of PD-L1 blockade in urothelial cancer. For the study at large: Treatment start was followed by blood analysis at 3 weeks (second dose) and again at 6 weeks.

The data were produced by immunoSEQ multiplex PCR, yet TCRdb's version contains in-frame clones alone and is incomplete. The sample has about 120,000 clones, about 82% seen once; the top ten hold 2.4%. The gene calls are TRBV27 and TRBJ1-6; TRBD1 aligns across 9 bases. The receptor was isolated from a man over 45 with urothelial cancer. The input for sequencing was PBMCs, taken around atezolizumab (anti-PD-L1) treatment. CDR3 sequence: CASRWDRVAPLHF. CDR3 sequence (DNA): TGTGCCAGCAGATGGGACAGGGTGGCACCCCTCCACTTT.